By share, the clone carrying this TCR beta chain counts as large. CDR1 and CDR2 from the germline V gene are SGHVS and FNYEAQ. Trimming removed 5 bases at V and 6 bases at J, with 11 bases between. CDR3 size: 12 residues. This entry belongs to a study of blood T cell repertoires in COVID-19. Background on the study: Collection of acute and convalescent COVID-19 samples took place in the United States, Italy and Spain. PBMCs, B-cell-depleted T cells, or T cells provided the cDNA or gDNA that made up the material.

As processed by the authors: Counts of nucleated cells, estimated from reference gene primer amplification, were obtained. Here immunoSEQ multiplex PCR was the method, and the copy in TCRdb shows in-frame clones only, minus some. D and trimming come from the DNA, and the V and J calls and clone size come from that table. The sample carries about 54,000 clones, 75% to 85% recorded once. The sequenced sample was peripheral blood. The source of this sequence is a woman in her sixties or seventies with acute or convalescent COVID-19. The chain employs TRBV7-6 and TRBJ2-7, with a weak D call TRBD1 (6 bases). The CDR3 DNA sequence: TGTGCCAGCAGCACTTTGGACAGCGAGCAGTACTTC. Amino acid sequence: CASSTLDSEQYF.